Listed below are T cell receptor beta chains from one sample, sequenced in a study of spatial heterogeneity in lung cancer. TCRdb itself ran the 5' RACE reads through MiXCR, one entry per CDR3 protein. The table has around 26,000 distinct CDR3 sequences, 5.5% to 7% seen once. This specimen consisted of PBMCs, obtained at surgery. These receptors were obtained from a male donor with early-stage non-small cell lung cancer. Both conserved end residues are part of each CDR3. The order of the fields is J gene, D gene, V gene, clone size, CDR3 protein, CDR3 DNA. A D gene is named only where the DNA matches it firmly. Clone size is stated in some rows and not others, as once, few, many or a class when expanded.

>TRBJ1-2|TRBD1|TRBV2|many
CASSGQGRGYTF
TGTGCCAGCAGCGGACAGGGAAGGGGCTACACCTTC
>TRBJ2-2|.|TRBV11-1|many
CASSSGAFTGELFF
TGTGCCAGCAGCTCGGGGGCTTTCACCGGGGAGCTGTTTTTT
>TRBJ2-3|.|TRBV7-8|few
CASSLREISTDTQYF
TGTGCCAGCAGCTTAAGAGAAATTAGCACAGATACGCAGTATTTT
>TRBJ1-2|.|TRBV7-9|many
CASSLSATNYGYTF
TGTGCCAGCAGCTTGAGCGCTACTAACTATGGCTACACCTTC
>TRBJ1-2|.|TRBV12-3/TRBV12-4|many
CASSLFRGTYGYTF
TGTGCCAGCAGTTTATTTCGTGGGACCTATGGCTACACCTTC
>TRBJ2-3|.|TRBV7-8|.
CASSLGGTADTQYF
TGTGCCAGCAGCTTAGGGGGAACGGCAGATACGCAGTATTTT
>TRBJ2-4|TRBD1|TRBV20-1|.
CSAARDRDGIQYF
TGCAGTGCTGCCCGGGACAGGGACGGCATTCAGTACTTC
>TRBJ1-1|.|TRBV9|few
CASSVVQGLTEAFF
TGTGCCAGCAGCGTAGTTCAGGGGCTCACTGAAGCTTTCTTT
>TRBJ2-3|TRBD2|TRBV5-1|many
CASNAAGGPRNTQYF
TGCGCCAGCAATGCGGCGGGAGGGCCGAGGAATACGCAGTATTTT
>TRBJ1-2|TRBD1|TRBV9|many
CASSTGQGAVYGYTF
TGTGCCAGCAGCACGGGACAGGGGGCCGTCTATGGCTACACCTTC
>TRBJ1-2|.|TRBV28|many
CASSLSISYNSGYTF
TGTGCCAGCAGTTTATCGATCAGTTATAATAGTGGCTACACCTTC
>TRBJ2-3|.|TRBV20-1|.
CSARGPGGETDTQYF
TGCAGTGCTAGGGGGCCTGGCGGGGAAACAGATACGCAGTATTTT
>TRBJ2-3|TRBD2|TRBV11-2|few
CASSRSGGALADTQYF
TGTGCCAGCAGCAGAAGCGGGGGGGCCCTTGCAGATACGCAGTATTTT
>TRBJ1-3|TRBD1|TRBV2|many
CASRTDRGSGNTIYF
TGTGCCAGCAGGACCGACAGGGGGTCTGGAAACACCATATATTTT
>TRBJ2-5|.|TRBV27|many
CASSPRGLQETQYF
TGTGCCAGCAGTCCCCGGGGGCTACAAGAGACCCAGTACTTC
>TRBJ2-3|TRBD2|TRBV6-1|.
CASQDSGAPTDTQYF
TGTGCCAGCCAGGATAGCGGGGCCCCCACAGATACGCAGTATTTT
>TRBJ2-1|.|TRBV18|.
CASSPQEVGEQFF
TGTGCCAGCTCACCACAAGAAGTGGGGGAGCAGTTCTTC
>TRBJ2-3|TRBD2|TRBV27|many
CASRAGVTDTQYF
TGTGCCAGCAGGGCGGGAGTGACAGATACGCAGTATTTT
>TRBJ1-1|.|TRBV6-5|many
CASSPGLNTEAFF
TGTGCCAGCAGCCCGGGCCTCAACACTGAAGCTTTCTTT
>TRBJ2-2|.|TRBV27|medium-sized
CASSWGSEWGELFF
TGTGCCAGCAGTTGGGGGTCTGAGTGGGGGGAGCTGTTTTTT
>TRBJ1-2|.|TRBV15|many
CATSRAAGYGYTF
TGTGCCACCAGCAGGGCCGCGGGCTATGGCTACACCTTC
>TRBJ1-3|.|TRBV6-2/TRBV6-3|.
CASSSTDNTIYF
TGTGCCAGCAGTTCCACCGACAACACCATATATTTT
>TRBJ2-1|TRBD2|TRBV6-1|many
CASSEPGLARNEQFF
TGTGCCAGCAGTGAACCGGGACTAGCGCGGAATGAGCAGTTCTTC
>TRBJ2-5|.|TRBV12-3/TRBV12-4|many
CASSLDSGTQYF
TGTGCCAGCAGTTTGGACTCGGGGACCCAGTACTTC
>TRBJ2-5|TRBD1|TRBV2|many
CASRRQGRGQETQYF
TGTGCCAGCAGGAGACAGGGACGGGGCCAAGAGACCCAGTACTTC
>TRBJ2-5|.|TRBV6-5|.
CASSYILAPETQYF
TGTGCCAGCAGTTACATCCTAGCCCCGGAGACCCAGTACTTC
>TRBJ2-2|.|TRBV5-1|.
CASSLTGTPLTGELFF
TGCGCCAGCAGCCTTACCGGGACACCGTTAACCGGGGAGCTGTTTTTT
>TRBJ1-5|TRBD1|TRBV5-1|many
CASSLTGGDQPQHF
TGCGCCAGCAGCTTAACAGGGGGGGATCAGCCCCAGCATTTT
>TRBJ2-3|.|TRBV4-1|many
CASSQGPDTQYF
TGCGCCAGCAGCCAAGGGCCAGATACGCAGTATTTT
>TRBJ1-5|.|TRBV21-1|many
CASSKVPVPTSNQPQHF
TGTGCCAGCAGCAAAGTTCCGGTTCCCACTAGCAATCAGCCCCAGCATTTT
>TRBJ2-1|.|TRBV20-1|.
CSARDRGDRNEQFF
TGCAGTGCTAGAGATCGGGGCGATCGGAATGAGCAGTTCTTC
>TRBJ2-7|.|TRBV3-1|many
CASSQVPDSYYEQYF
TGTGCCAGCAGCCAAGTTCCGGACAGTTACTACGAGCAGTACTTC
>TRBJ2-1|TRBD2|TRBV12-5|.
CASGFDSGEQFF
TGTGCTAGTGGTTTCGATAGCGGGGAGCAGTTCTTC
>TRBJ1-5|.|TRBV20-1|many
CSARETAYSNQPQHF
TGCAGTGCTAGGGAGACAGCTTATAGCAATCAGCCCCAGCATTTT
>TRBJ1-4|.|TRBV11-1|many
CASSFQDGEKLFF
TGTGCCAGCAGCTTCCAGGACGGGGAAAAACTGTTTTTT
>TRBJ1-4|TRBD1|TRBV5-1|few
CASSLEGAREKLFF
TGCGCCAGCAGCTTGGAGGGGGCACGAGAAAAACTGTTTTTT
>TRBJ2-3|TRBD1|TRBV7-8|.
CASSTATGPGYF
TGTGCCAGCAGCACAGCGACAGGGCCCGGGTATTTT
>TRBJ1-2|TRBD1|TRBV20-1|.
CSANWDRTFGSYGYTF
TGCAGTGCTAACTGGGACAGGACTTTCGGGTCCTATGGCTACACCTTC
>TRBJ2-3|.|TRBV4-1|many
CASSQLFDTQYF
TGCGCCAGCAGCCAGCTTTTCGATACGCAGTATTTT
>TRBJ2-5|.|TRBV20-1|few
CSASRGAGWQETQYF
TGCAGTGCTTCCCGGGGGGCAGGGTGGCAAGAGACCCAGTACTTC
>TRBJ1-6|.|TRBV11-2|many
CASSHPGTSPPLHF
TGTGCCAGCAGCCATCCCGGGACTTCCCCCCCCCTCCACTTT
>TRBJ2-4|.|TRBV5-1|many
CASSESGSRNIQYF
TGCGCCAGCAGCGAGAGCGGGTCCAGAAACATTCAGTACTTC
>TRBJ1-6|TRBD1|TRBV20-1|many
CSASRRRTGGSPLHF
TGCAGTGCTAGTCGGCGTAGGACAGGGGGATCACCCCTCCACTTT
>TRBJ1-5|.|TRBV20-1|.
CSARKDSSQPQHF
TGCAGTGCTAGGAAGGACAGTTCCCAGCCCCAGCATTTT
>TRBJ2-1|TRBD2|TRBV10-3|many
CAISEPASGAFFF
TGTGCCATCAGTGAACCCGCTAGCGGGGCGTTCTTCTTC
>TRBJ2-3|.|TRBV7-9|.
CASSSWASGGDTQYF
TGTGCCAGCAGCTCCTGGGCCAGCGGAGGAGATACGCAGTATTTT
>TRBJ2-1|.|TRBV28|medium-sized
CASSRGLFEQFF
TGTGCCAGCAGCCGCGGACTGTTTGAGCAGTTCTTC
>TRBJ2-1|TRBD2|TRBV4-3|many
CASSQDRAGGAYNEQFF
TGCGCCAGCAGCCAAGACCGAGCGGGAGGGGCCTACAATGAGCAGTTCTTC
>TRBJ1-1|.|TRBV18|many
CASSPSPTRQNTEAFF
TGTGCCAGCTCACCGAGTCCGACCCGACAGAACACTGAAGCTTTCTTT
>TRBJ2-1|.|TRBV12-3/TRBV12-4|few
CASSFFGGRSSYNEQFF
TGTGCCAGCAGTTTCTTCGGGGGGCGTAGCTCCTACAATGAGCAGTTCTTC
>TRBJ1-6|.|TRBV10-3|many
CAIMGGTTFNSPLHF
TGTGCCATCATGGGAGGGACAACTTTTAATTCACCCCTCCACTTT
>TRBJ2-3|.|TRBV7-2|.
CASNLAGTDTQYF
TGTGCCAGCAACCTAGCCGGCACAGATACGCAGTATTTT
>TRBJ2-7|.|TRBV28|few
CASRFTDRGGQYF
TGTGCCAGCAGATTCACGGATCGGGGCGGGCAGTACTTC
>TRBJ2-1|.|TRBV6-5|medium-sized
CASSFIGGNRDNEQFF
TGTGCCAGCAGTTTTATTGGGGGGAATCGCGACAATGAGCAGTTCTTC
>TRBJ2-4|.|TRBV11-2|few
CASSLEAGLAQYF
TGTGCCAGCAGCTTAGAGGCCGGGCTAGCGCAGTACTTC